The 14 T cell receptor beta chains listed next were all sequenced from one sample in a study of T cell responses to AZD1222 COVID-19 vaccine. Sequencing was performed with immunoSEQ multiplex PCR; in TCRdb, only in-frame clones are kept and a portion is missing. The data show about 110,000 clones, more than 90% seen once. The sequences come from peripheral blood, collected on day 0 of AZD1222 vaccination. Receptor source: an adult in good health.

This chain links TRBV7-2 with TRBJ1-1; no clear D. CDR3 length: 16 residues. Germline CDR1 SGHTA, CDR2 FQGNSA. The germline V and J ends were trimmed by 5 bases and 10 bases, with 26 bases remaining between them. The CDR3 nucleotides are TGTGCCAGCAGCACCCGGGTCCCCTTCACCGTGTTCGGAGCTTTCTTT. Protein product: CASSTRVPFTVFGAFF.

V usage is TRBV4-3 and J usage is TRBJ1-3; D ambiguous. The CDR3 runs 13 residues. The germline V gene encodes CDR1 LGHNA and CDR2 YSLEER. Trimming took 2 bases from V and 1 from J, leaving 3 bases between them. CDR3 in amino acids: CASSQLSGNTIYF. In DNA form, the CDR3 reads TGCGCCAGCAGCCAATTGTCTGGAAACACCATATATTTT.

The chain employs TRBV27 and TRBJ1-5, with D unclear. V lost 6 bases to trimming and J lost 6 bases, with 15 bases between them. Germline V gives CDR1 MNHEY, CDR2 SMNVEV (reference sequence). The CDR3 runs to 14 residues. In DNA, the CDR3 is TGTGCCAGCAGGCCCCTGGCTCGCGGTCAGCCCCAGCATTTT. This translates into CASRPLARGQPQHF.

This clone was recorded once. The rearrangement uses TRBV19 and TRBJ2-2; D is undetermined. The V end was cut by 3 bases, the J end by 6 bases, with 11 bases between. CDR3 size: 14 residues. Germline V lookup: CDR1 LNHDA, CDR2 SQIVND (reference sequence). CDR3 sequence: CASSMRLGAGELFF. For the CDR3, the DNA is TGTGCCAGTAGTATGAGGCTGGGCGCCGGGGAGCTGTTTTTT.

This clone was picked up one time. The V gene is TRBV2, the J gene TRBJ2-7; TRBD1 or TRBD2 may be the D gene (5 bases each). Trimming took 9 bases from V and 5 from J, leaving 23 bases between them. The length of the CDR3 is 15 residues. Germline CDR1 SNHLY, CDR2 FYNNEI. In nucleotides, the CDR3 is TGTGCCAGGACGAGGGGTCAGGGTACCCTAGACGAGCAGTACTTC. Encoded protein: CARTRGQGTLDEQYF.

This sequence joins TRBV4-1 and TRBJ1-1; a possible D gene is TRBD1 (5 bases). Trimming removed 3 bases from V and 7 bases from J, with 21 bases in between. The CDR3 is 16 amino acids. From germline, CDR1 is MGHRA and CDR2 YSYEKL. The CDR3 DNA is TGCGCCAGCAGCCACGGGGTTGAGGTGCCCGGGGGTGAAGCTTTCTTT. It is translated as CASSHGVEVPGGEAFF.

The V call is TRBV29-1, the J call TRBJ2-5; TRBD1 agrees at 10 bases. Germline values: CDR1 SQVTM, CDR2 ANQGSEA. V was pared by 3 bases and J by 1 base, with 5 bases of the junction left unmatched. This CDR3 has 15 amino acids. This CDR3 reads CSVDPRDRGQETQYF. For the CDR3, the DNA is TGCAGCGTTGACCCCCGGGACAGGGGCCAAGAGACCCAGTACTTC.

CDR3 DNA: TGTGCCAGCAGCCTGGACGACACTGAAGCTTTCTTT. It specifies CASSLDDTEAFF. V usage is TRBV12-3 or TRBV12-4 and J usage is TRBJ1-1; D not certain. Trimming pared 6 bases from V and 3 bases from J, leaving 8 bases between. There are 12 residues in the CDR3.

A single count supports this clone. The chain combines TRBV4-3 with TRBJ2-7; D remains ambiguous. The length of the CDR3 is 13 residues. CDR1 and CDR2 (germline): LGHNA, YSLEER. The V end was cut by 0 bases, the J end by 6 bases, with 9 bases between. CDR3 loop: CASSQDLVAEQYF. The CDR3 DNA follows: TGCGCCAGCAGCCAAGATTTAGTTGCCGAGCAGTACTTC.

V gene TRBV6-2 or TRBV6-3 combines with J gene TRBJ1-2; D perhaps matches TRBD1 (6 bases). The CDR3 spans 15 residues. Germline CDR1 MNHEY, CDR2 SVGEGT. V was shortened by 5 bases and J by 2 bases, with 15 bases between the two germline ends. Written as DNA, the CDR3 is TGTGCCAGCAGTAACCTGACAGGAACCAACTATGGCTACACCTTC. Encoded protein: CASSNLTGTNYGYTF.

This chain connects TRBV11-3 to TRBJ1-3; D unclear. Germline-derived CDR1 and CDR2 are SGHNT and YENEEA. With 1 base removed from V and 1 base from J, the gap between germline ends came to 5 bases. This CDR3 is 14 amino acids long. The CDR3 protein is CASSLGESGNTIYF. The CDR3 bases are TGTGCCAGCAGCTTAGGGGAGTCTGGAAACACCATATATTTT.

The chain recombines TRBV7-8 with TRBJ2-2; D perhaps matches TRBD2 (6 bases). Looked up from germline, CDR1 is SGHVS and CDR2 is FQNEAQ. The ends were cut back, 5 bases at V and 2 bases at J, with 12 bases in the middle. CDR3 length: 15 amino acids. CDR3 in DNA: TGTGCCAGCAGCCTAGTTAGCGGTAACACCGGGGAGCTGTTTTTT. Amino acid sequence: CASSLVSGNTGELFF.

The chain is built from TRBV5-4 and TRBJ1-1; maybe TRBD1 (5 bases). CDR3 length equals 18 residues. Per germline, CDR1 SGHNT and CDR2 YYREEE (reference sequence). V was trimmed by 4 bases and J by 2 bases, leaving 24 bases between them. CDR3 in DNA: TGTGCCAGCAGCCAAGGGACGGGGGGTCTTGGGAGAAACACTGAAGCTTTCTTT. Protein sequence: CASSQGTGGLGRNTEAFF.

The chain employs TRBV7-3 and TRBJ2-5; 9 positions agree with TRBD2. CDR1 SGHTA and CDR2 FQGTGA come from the germline V gene. V lost 1 base and J lost 1; bases outside the gene matches: 7. CDR3 size: 17 residues. This chain's CDR3 is CASSLSPGSGGQETQYF. CDR3 in DNA: TGTGCCAGCAGCTTAAGCCCCGGTAGCGGGGGCCAAGAGACCCAGTACTTC.